This T cell receptor (beta chain) was observed in a study of T-cell memory formation after mild COVID-19. Whole-study findings and limits: Some responding clones appeared in pre-infection memory, suggesting cross-reactive memory joined. CD8+ contracting clones occupied EMRA, while CD4+ ones occupied mainly CM and EM.

TCRdb analysed the 5' RACE reads with MiXCR anew, one entry per CDR3 protein. The sample has some 180,000 distinct CDR3 sequences, approximately 18% seen once. The table lists this clonotype with a few counts. The antigen is unknown. Germline CDR1 reads MNHEY; CDR2 reads SVGAGI. The CDR3 extends over 17 amino acids. Trimming shortened V by 6 bases and J by 8 bases, and 25 bases separated the two germline ends. The sequence was obtained from a man between 18 and 29 years old who had mild COVID-19 (a few samples of this study predate the infection). Cell type and time point are not known. The sequencing input was PBMCs or a T cell subset sorted from them (not recorded which). V gene TRBV6-5 combines with J gene TRBJ2-2; D is perhaps TRBD1 (6 bases). The CDR3 region is CASRPNPGQEFSGELFF. For the CDR3, the DNA is TGTGCCAGCAGGCCAAATCCGGGACAAGAGTTTTCTGGGGAGCTGTTTTTT.